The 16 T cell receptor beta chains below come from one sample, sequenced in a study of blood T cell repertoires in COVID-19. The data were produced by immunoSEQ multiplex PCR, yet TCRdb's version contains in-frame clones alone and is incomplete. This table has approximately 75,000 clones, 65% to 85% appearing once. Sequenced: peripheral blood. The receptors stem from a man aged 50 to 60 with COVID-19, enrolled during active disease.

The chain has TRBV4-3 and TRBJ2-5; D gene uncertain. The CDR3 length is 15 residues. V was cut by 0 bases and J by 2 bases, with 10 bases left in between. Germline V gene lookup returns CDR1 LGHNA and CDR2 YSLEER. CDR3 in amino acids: CASSQDLWRQETQYF. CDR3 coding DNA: TGCGCCAGCAGCCAAGATCTTTGGCGGCAAGAGACCCAGTACTTC.

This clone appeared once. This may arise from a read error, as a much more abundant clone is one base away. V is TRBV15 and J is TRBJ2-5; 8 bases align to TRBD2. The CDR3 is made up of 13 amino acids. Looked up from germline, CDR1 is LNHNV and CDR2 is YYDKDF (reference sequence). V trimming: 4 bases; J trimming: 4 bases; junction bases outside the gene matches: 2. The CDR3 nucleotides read TGTGCCACCAGCACTCTAGCGGGAGAGACCCAGTACTTC. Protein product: CATSTLAGETQYF.

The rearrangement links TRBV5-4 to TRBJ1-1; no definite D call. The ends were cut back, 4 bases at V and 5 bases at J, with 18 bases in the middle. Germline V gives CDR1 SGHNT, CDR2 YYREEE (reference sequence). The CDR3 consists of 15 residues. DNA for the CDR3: TGTGCCAGCAGCCCCCGCGTGGGAGTGGGAACTGAAGCTTTCTTT. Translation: CASSPRVGVGTEAFF.

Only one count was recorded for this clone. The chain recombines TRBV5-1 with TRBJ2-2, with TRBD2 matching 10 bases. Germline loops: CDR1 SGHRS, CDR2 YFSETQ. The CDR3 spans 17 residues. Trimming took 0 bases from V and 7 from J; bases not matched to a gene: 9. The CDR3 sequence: CASSLEVLAGVVGELFF. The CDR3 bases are TGCGCCAGCAGCTTGGAGGTTCTAGCGGGAGTTGTCGGGGAGCTGTTTTTT. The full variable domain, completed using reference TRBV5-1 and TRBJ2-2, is KAGVTQTPRYLIKTRGQQVTLSCSPISGHRSVSWYQQTPGQGLQFLFEYFSETQRNKGNFPGRFSGRQFSNSRSEMNVSTLELGDSALYLCASSLEVLAGVVGELFFGEGSRLTVL.

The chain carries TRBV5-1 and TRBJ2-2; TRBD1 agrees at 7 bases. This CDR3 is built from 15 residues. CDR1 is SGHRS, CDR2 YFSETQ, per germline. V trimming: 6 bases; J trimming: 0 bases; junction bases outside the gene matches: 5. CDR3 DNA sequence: TGCGCCAGCACCATGGGACAGCCGAACACCGGGGAGCTGTTTTTT. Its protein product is CASTMGQPNTGELFF. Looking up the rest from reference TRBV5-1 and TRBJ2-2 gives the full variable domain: KAGVTQTPRYLIKTRGQQVTLSCSPISGHRSVSWYQQTPGQGLQFLFEYFSETQRNKGNFPGRFSGRQFSNSRSEMNVSTLELGDSALYLCASTMGQPNTGELFFGEGSRLTVL.

The DNA of the CDR3 is TGTGCCAGCAGCCCCTCTCCTCGACAGGGGGCTTTTCGCGAGCAGTACTTC. It translates to CASSPSPRQGAFREQYF. The V gene is TRBV3-1 (or the pseudogene TRBV3-2), the J gene TRBJ2-7; TRBD1 aligns across 10 bases. With 4 bases clipped from V and 6 bases from J, the junction kept 15 bases outside the gene matches. This CDR3 comprises 17 residues. Per the germline V gene, CDR1 is LGHDT and CDR2 is YNNKEL (reference sequence).

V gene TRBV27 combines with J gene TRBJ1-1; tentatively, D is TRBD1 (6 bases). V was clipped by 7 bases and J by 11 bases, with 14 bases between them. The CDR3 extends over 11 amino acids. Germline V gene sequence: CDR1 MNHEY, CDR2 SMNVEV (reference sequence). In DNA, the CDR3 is TGTGCCAGCACTTTCAGGGGTCGGGCTTTCTTT. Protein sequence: CASTFRGRAFF.

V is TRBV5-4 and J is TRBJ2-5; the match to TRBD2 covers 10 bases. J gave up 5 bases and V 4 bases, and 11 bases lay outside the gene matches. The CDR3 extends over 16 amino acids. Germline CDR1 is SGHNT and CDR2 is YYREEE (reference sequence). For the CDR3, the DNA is TGTGCCAGCAGCCCGGGGAGCGGGAGGGCCGAGGAGACCCAGTACTTC. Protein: CASSPGSGRAEETQYF.

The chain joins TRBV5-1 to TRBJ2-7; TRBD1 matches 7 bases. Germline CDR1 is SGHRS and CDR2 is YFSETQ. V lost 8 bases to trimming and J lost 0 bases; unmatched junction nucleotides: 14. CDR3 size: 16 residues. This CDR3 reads CASRTGLRDSSYEQYF. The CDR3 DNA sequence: TGCGCCAGTCGGACGGGGTTACGGGACAGCTCCTACGAGCAGTACTTC.

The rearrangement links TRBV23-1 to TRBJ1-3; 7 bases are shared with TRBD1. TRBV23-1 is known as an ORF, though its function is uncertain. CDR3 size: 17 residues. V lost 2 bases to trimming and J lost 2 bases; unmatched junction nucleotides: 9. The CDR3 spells CASSQRNLGGAGNTIYF. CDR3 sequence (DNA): TGCGCCAGCAGTCAACGTAATTTAGGGGGCGCTGGAAACACCATATATTTT.

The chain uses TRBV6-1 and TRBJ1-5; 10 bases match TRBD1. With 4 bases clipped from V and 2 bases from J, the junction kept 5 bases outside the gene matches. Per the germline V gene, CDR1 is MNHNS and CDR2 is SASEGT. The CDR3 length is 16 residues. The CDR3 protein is CASSVGTGVGNQPQHF. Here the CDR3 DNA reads TGTGCCAGCAGTGTTGGGACAGGGGTGGGCAATCAGCCCCAGCATTTT.

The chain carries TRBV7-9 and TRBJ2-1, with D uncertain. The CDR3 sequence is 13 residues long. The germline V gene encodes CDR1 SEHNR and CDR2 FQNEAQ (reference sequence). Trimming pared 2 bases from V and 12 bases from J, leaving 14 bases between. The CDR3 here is CASSLQWPPLQFF. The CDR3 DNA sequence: TGTGCCAGCAGCTTACAGTGGCCACCTCTGCAGTTCTTC.

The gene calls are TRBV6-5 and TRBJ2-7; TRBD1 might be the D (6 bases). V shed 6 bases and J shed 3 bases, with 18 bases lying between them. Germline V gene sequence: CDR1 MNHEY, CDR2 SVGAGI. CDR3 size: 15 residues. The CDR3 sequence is CASRQLSRGHYEQYF. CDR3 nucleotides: TGTGCCAGCAGACAACTATCCCGGGGACACTACGAGCAGTACTTC.

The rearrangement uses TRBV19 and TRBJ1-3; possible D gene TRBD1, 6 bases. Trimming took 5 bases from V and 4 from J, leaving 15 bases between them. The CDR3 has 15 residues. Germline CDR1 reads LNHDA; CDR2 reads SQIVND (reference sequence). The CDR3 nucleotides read TGTGCCAGTAGTGAAACCCCGACAGGCGGAAACACCATATATTTT. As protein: CASSETPTGGNTIYF.

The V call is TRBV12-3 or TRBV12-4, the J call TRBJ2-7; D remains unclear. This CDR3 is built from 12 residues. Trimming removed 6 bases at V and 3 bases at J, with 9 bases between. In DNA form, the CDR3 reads TGTGCCAGCAGCATGACAAGCTACGAGCAGTACTTC. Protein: CASSMTSYEQYF.

The CDR3 region is CASRTGGRRDSPLHF. DNA for the CDR3: TGTGCCAGCAGGACAGGGGGGCGTAGGGATTCACCCCTCCACTTT. The chain combines TRBV28 with TRBJ1-6; 9 positions agree with TRBD1. The CDR3 is 15 residues long. V shed 6 bases, J shed 8 bases, and the junction held 8 bases outside the gene matches. CDR1 is MDHEN and CDR2 is SYDVKM in the germline V gene.